This T cell receptor (beta chain) was sequenced during a study of T cells in Graves' hyperthyroidism and ophthalmopathy. The CDR3 covers 18 residues. The V gene lost 3 bases and the J gene lost 0 bases, with 18 bases spanning the gap. CDR1 and CDR2 from the germline V gene are LNHDA and SQIVND (reference sequence). Overall study findings and caveats: The model made its ophthalmopathy prediction, and onset followed a median approximately 6 months later.

Disease duration under 2 months; hyperthyroidism patients were aged 18 to 65. Reasons for excluding patients were uncontrolled infection, other autoimmune disease, pregnancy or lactation. This blood was taken when hyperthyroidism was first diagnosed, before any ophthalmopathy symptoms existed. There were TCR beta CDR3 regions amplified from RNA transcripts. First-round RT-PCR targeting the TCR CDR3 was performed with the HTBI primer set. One entry per CDR3 protein, called by TCRdb with MiXCR from the multiplex PCR reads. The sample holds around 380,000 distinct CDR3 sequences, roughly 14% seen once. Worth noting for this clonotype: The antigen is not known.

The chain is built from TRBV19 and TRBJ1-5, with a weak D call TRBD1 (5 bases). The clonotype was recovered from a man aged 25 to 40 with Graves' hyperthyroidism that later progressed to Graves' ophthalmopathy. Source material: blood. The CDR3 nucleotides are TGTGCCAGTAGTATGATAAAGGGACGGCCAGATAGCAATCAGCCCCAGCATTTT. It specifies CASSMIKGRPDSNQPQHF.